Below are 9 T cell receptor beta chains sequenced from a single sample in a study of blood T cell repertoires in COVID-19. Sequencing was performed with immunoSEQ multiplex PCR; in TCRdb, only in-frame clones are kept and a portion is missing. Altogether approximately 220,000 clones are present, about nine tenths being singletons, with the ten largest covering over 3%. Sequences were obtained from PBMCs or T cells enriched from blood (not recorded which). These receptors were taken from a woman between 35 and 50 years old with acute COVID-19.

The CDR3 bases are TGTGCCAGTAGTTCCCAGGGGCGTAGCAATCAGCCCCAGCATTTT. This codes for CASSSQGRSNQPQHF. The chain links TRBV19 to TRBJ1-5, with D possibly being TRBD1 (6 bases). With 5 bases removed from V and 0 bases from J, the gap between germline ends came to 11 bases. The CDR3 has 15 residues. Germline V gene sequence: CDR1 LNHDA, CDR2 SQIVND (reference sequence).

The chain uses TRBV19 and TRBJ1-3, with D possibly being TRBD1 (6 bases). V was shortened by 4 bases and J by 0 bases, with 13 bases between the two germline ends. CDR1 and CDR2 from the germline V gene are LNHDA and SQIVND (reference sequence). The CDR3 sequence is 16 residues long. CDR3 DNA: TGTGCCAGTAGTAGGACCGGACAGAACTCTGGAAACACCATATATTTT. This sequence encodes CASSRTGQNSGNTIYF. Complete variable domain (other parts from reference TRBV19 and TRBJ1-3): DGGITQSPKYLFRKEGQNVTLSCEQNLNHDAMYWYRQDPGQGLRLIYYSQIVNDFQKGDIAEGYSVSREKKESFPLTVTSAQKNPTAFYLCASSRTGQNSGNTIYFGEGSWLTVV.

V and J are TRBV5-4 and TRBJ2-5; maybe TRBD2 (6 bases). This CDR3 spans 14 amino acids. V dropped 0 bases and J dropped 4 bases, with 10 bases sitting between them. In germline, CDR1 is SGHNT, CDR2 YYREEE (reference sequence). CDR3 region: CASSLGGERETQYF. The DNA of the CDR3 is TGTGCCAGCAGCTTGGGGGGGGAGAGAGAGACCCAGTACTTC.

The chain joins TRBV2 to TRBJ1-2, with no clear D. CDR3 length equals 13 residues. With 4 bases removed from V and 4 bases from J, the gap between germline ends came to 10 bases. The V gene's germline CDR1 is SNHLY and CDR2 FYNNEI. CDR3 loop: CASSGQGGYGYTF. The DNA for the CDR3 is TGTGCCAGCAGTGGTCAAGGCGGCTATGGCTACACCTTC.

This chain joins TRBV29-1 and TRBJ2-7; D is possibly TRBD1 (6 bases). Deletions cut 4 bases from V and 5 bases from J, with 12 bases between. Germline V gene lookup returns CDR1 SQVTM and CDR2 ANQGSEA. This CDR3 is built from 12 residues. CDR3 DNA sequence: TGCAGCGTTGTTTGGGGGCCTAACGAGCAGTACTTC. Protein: CSVVWGPNEQYF.

This rearrangement joins TRBV7-9 to TRBJ2-1, with D perhaps matching TRBD2 (5 bases). In germline, CDR1 is SEHNR, CDR2 FQNEAQ (reference sequence). V lost 4 bases and J lost 6, with 16 bases in between. This CDR3 is built from 15 residues. The CDR3 sequence is CASSSVLALRNEQFF. The CDR3 coding sequence is TGTGCCAGCAGCTCCGTGCTAGCTCTTCGCAATGAGCAGTTCTTC.

The chain is built from TRBV27 and TRBJ1-1; D remains unclear. V gave up 7 bases and J gave up 5 bases, with 8 bases separating them. The CDR3 has 11 residues. CDR1 MNHEY and CDR2 SMNVEV come from the germline V gene (reference sequence). CDR3 residues: CASMTRTEAFF. CDR3 nucleotide sequence: TGTGCCAGCATGACTCGAACTGAAGCTTTCTTT.

The chain combines TRBV25-1 with TRBJ1-3; D unresolved. Germline values: CDR1 MGHDK, CDR2 SYGVNS. The CDR3 loop spans 13 amino acids. Trimming left V 2 bases short and J 7 bases short, with 9 bases between. CDR3: CASSEQATNTIYF. The CDR3 DNA is TGTGCCAGCAGTGAACAGGCGACGAACACCATATATTTT.

This clone has just one count. The chain carries TRBV11-2 and TRBJ2-1; D unclear. Germline CDR1 is SGHAT and CDR2 is FQNNGV. Trimming removed 1 base at V and 6 bases at J, with 10 bases between. The CDR3 runs 14 residues. The CDR3 protein is CASSLGASVNEQFF. As DNA, the CDR3 is TGTGCCAGCAGCTTAGGGGCCAGTGTCAATGAGCAGTTCTTC.